The source of this T cell receptor beta chain is a study of tumor and adjacent non-tumor tissue in lung cancer. For the study at large: Aged 31 to 76 years, patients included fewer than 11 men and a few women with stage I to III disease.

A modified ARM-PCR protocol with three rounds of nested PCR amplified TCRbeta. One entry per CDR3 protein results from TCRdb running MiXCR on the multiplex PCR reads. The repertoire holds 200,000 or so distinct CDR3 sequences, less than 80% seen once, with approximately 25% in the top ten. Trimming shortened V by 0 bases and J by 4 bases, and 12 bases separated the two germline ends. The length of the CDR3 is 14 residues. Germline V gene data show CDR1 as DFQATT and CDR2 as SNEGSKA (reference sequence). This sample's RNA came from whole unsorted tissue. Between August and November 2014, newly diagnosed, chemotherapy-naive lung cancer patients underwent thoracic surgery in China.

The genes are TRBV20-1 and TRBJ1-2; D ambiguous. The sequence came from a man aged 55 to 70 with non-small cell lung cancer. Material for sequencing was lung tumor tissue. The DNA for the CDR3 is TGCAGTGCTAGAGATCTTGTGGATTGCTATGGCTACACCTTC. Its translation is CSARDLVDCYGYTF.